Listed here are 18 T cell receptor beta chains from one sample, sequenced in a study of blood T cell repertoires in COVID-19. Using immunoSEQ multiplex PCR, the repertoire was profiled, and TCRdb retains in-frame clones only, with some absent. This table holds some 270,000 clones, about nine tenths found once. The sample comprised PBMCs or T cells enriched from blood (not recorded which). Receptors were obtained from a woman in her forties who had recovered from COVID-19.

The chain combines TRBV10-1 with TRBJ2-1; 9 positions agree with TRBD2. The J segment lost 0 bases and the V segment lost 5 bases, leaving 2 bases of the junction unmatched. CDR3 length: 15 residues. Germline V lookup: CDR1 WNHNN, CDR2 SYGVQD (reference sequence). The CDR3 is CASSSSGISYNEQFF. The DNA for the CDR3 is TGCGCCAGCAGTTCTAGCGGGATCTCCTACAATGAGCAGTTCTTC.

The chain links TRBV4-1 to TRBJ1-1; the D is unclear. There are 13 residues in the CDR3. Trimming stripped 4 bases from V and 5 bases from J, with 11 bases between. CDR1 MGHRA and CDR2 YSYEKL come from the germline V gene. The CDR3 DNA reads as TGCGCCAGCAGCCCGAGGTATCGAACTGAAGCTTTCTTT. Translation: CASSPRYRTEAFF.

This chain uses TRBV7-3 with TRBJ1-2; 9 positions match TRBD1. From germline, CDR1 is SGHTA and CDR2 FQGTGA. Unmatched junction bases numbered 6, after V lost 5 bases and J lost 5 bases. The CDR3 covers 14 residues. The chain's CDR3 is CASSVTGGQYGYTF. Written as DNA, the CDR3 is TGTGCCAGCAGCGTTACAGGGGGCCAGTATGGCTACACCTTC.

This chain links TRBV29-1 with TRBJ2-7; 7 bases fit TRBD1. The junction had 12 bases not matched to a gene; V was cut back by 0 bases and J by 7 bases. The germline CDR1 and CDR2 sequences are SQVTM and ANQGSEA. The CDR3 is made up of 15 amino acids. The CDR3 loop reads CSVEDTGQAVVEQYF. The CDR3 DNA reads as TGCAGCGTTGAAGATACCGGACAGGCTGTCGTGGAGCAGTACTTC.

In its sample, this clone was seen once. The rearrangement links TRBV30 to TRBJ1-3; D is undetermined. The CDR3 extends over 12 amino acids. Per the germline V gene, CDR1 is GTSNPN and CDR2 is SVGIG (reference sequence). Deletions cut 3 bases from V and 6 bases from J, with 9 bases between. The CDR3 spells CAWRAVLNTIYF. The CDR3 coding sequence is TGTGCCTGGAGGGCCGTGTTAAACACCATATATTTT.

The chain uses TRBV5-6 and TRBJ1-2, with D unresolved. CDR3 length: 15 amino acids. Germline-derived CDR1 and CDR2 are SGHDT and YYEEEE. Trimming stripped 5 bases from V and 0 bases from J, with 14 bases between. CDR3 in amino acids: CASRLYQVTNYGYTF. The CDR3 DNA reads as TGTGCCAGCAGGCTGTATCAGGTGACTAACTATGGCTACACCTTC.

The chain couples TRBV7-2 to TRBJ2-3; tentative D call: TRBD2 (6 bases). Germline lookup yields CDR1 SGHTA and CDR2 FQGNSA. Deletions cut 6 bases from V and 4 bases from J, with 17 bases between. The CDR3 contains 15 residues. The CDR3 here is CASRRTGVSADTQYF. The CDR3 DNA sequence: TGTGCCAGCAGGAGGACGGGGGTTAGCGCAGATACGCAGTATTTT.

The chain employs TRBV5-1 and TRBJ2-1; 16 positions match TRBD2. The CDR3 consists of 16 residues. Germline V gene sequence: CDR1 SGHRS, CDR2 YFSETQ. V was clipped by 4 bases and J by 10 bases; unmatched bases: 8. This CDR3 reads CASSGGTSGGAGEQFF. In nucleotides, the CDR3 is TGCGCCAGCAGCGGCGGGACTAGCGGGGGGGCCGGGGAGCAGTTCTTC.

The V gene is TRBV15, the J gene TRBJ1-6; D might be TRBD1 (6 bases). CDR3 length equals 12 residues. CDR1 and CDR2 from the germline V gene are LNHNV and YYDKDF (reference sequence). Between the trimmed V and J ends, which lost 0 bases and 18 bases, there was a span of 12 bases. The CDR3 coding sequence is TGTGCCACCAGCAGAGAACAGGACAGTCCCCACTTT. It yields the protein CATSREQDSPHF. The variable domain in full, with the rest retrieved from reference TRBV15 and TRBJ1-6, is DAMVIQNPRYQVTQFGKPVTLSCSQTLNHNVMYWYQQKSSQAPKLLFHYYDKDFNNEADTPDNFQSRRPNTSFCFLDIRSPGLGDTAMYLCATSREQDSPHFGNGTRLTVT.

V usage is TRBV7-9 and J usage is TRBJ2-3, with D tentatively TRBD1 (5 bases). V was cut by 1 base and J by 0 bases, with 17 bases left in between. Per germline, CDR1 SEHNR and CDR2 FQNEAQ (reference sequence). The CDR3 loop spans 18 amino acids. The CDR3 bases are TGTGCCAGCAGCTTAGAAGGGGCGGTAGGCCCTAGCACAGATACGCAGTATTTT. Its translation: CASSLEGAVGPSTDTQYF.

DNA for the CDR3: TGTGCCAGCAACGACGGGAGTAACTATGGCTACACCTTC. Its protein is CASNDGSNYGYTF. V is TRBV5-4 and J is TRBJ1-2; no definite D call. The CDR3 totals 13 residues. Trimming shortened V by 6 bases and J by 1 base, and 10 bases separated the two germline ends. Germline V lookup: CDR1 SGHNT, CDR2 YYREEE (reference sequence).

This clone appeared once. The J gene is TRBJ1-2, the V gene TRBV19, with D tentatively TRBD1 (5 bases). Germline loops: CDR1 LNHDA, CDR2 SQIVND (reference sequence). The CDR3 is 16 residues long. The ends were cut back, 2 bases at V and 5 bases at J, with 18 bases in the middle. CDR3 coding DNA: TGTGCCAGTAGTATAAACCTCCTCGCAGGGAAGTATGGCTACACCTTC. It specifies CASSINLLAGKYGYTF.

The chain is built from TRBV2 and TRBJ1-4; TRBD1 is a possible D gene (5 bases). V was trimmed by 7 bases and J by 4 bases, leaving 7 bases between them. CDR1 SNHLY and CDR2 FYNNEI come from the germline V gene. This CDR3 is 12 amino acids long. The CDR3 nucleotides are TGTGCCAGCAAACAGGATAATGAAAAACTGTTTTTT. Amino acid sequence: CASKQDNEKLFF.

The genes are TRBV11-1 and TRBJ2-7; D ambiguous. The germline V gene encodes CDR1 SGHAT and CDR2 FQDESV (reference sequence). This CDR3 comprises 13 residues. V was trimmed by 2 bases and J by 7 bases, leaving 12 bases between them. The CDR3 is CASSLHYSEEQYF. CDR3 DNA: TGTGCCAGCAGCTTACATTACTCCGAGGAGCAGTACTTC.

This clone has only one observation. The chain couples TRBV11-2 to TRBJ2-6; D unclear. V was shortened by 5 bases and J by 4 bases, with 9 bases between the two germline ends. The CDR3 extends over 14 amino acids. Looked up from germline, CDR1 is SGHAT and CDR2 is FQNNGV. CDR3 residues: CASSAASGANVLTF. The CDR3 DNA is TGTGCCAGCAGCGCCGCGTCCGGGGCCAACGTCCTGACTTTC. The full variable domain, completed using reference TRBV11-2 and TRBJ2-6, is EAGVAQSPRYKIIEKRQSVAFWCNPISGHATLYWYQQILGQGPKLLIQFQNNGVVDDSQLPKDRFSAERLKGVDSTLKIQPAKLEDSAVYLCASSAASGANVLTFGAGSRLTVL.

The chain's CDR3 is CASSLALRGDNEQFF. CDR3 nucleotide sequence: TGTGCCAGCAGCTTGGCTTTGCGGGGGGACAATGAGCAGTTCTTC. V usage is TRBV5-6 and J usage is TRBJ2-1; TRBD2 aligns across 8 bases. CDR3 length: 15 residues. Germline assignment: CDR1 SGHDT and CDR2 YYEEEE. The V and J ends lost 0 bases and 5 bases, in that order; junction bases with no gene match: 4.

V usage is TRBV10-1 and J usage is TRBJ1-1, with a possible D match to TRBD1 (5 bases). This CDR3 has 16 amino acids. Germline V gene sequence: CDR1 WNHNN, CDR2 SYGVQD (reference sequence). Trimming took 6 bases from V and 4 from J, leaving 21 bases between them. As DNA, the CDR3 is TGCGCCAGCAGCAGGGTCGGGGGAGGGGTGACCACTGAAGCTTTCTTT. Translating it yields CASSRVGGGVTTEAFF.

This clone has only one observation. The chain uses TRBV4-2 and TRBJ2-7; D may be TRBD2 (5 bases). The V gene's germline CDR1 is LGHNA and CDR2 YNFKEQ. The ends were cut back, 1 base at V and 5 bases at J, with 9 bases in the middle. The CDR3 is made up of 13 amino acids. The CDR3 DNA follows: TGTGCCAGCAGCCAAGGGACTGACCACGAGCAGTACTTC. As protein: CASSQGTDHEQYF.